The rows below give T cell receptor beta chains drawn from one sample of a study of blood T cell repertoires in COVID-19. Repertoires were generated with immunoSEQ multiplex PCR, while TCRdb's copy carries only in-frame clones and drops some. The sample records around 150,000 clones, roughly four fifths being singletons. The sequenced material came from peripheral blood. The receptors originated from a woman older than 75 in a cohort sampled during active or convalescent COVID-19. CDR3s include the opening cysteine and the closing phenylalanine or tryptophan. A D gene is named only where the DNA matches it firmly. Rows give clone size only sometimes, using once, few, many, or a class for an expanded clone.

V: TRBV15
J: TRBJ2-1
size: .
D: TRBD1
CDR3: CATSSRTGEDNEQFF
DNA: TGTGCCACCAGCTCCCGGACAGGGGAAGACAATGAGCAGTTCTTC

V: TRBV2
J: TRBJ2-1
size: .
D: TRBD1
CDR3: CASSAGQADNEQFF
DNA: TGTGCCAGCAGTGCGGGACAGGCCGACAATGAGCAGTTCTTC

V: TRBV10-3
J: TRBJ1-1
size: .
D: TRBD1
CDR3: CAISTGGAEAFF
DNA: TGTGCCATCAGTACAGGGGGGGCTGAAGCTTTCTTT

V: TRBV5-5
J: TRBJ1-4
size: .
D: TRBD1
CDR3: CASSLQGLSSEKLFF
DNA: TGTGCCAGCAGCTTACAGGGGTTAAGTAGTGAAAAACTGTTTTTT

V: TRBV4-1
J: TRBJ1-5
size: .
D: .
CDR3: CASSRNRDQGQPQHF
DNA: TGCGCCAGCAGCCGGAACAGGGACCAAGGTCAGCCCCAGCATTTT

V: TRBV27
J: TRBJ1-1
size: few
D: .
CDR3: CASSLKARVNTEAFF
DNA: TGTGCCAGCAGTCTTAAAGCCCGCGTGAACACTGAAGCTTTCTTT

V: TRBV7-6
J: TRBJ2-1
size: .
D: .
CDR3: CASSSGTNEQFF
DNA: TGTGCCAGCAGCTCCGGGACAAATGAGCAGTTCTTC

V: TRBV5-6
J: TRBJ1-2
size: .
D: .
CDR3: CASSGWQGYRGGYTF
DNA: TGTGCCAGCAGCGGGTGGCAGGGATATCGCGGAGGCTACACCTTC

V: TRBV25-1
J: TRBJ2-5
size: .
D: .
CDR3: CASSDGWQQETQYF
DNA: TGTGCCAGCAGTGACGGGTGGCAGCAGGAGACCCAGTACTTC

V: TRBV5-1
J: TRBJ2-5
size: once
D: .
CDR3: CASSFGDTGETQYF
DNA: TGCGCCAGCAGCTTTGGGGACACTGGCGAGACCCAGTACTTC

V: TRBV2
J: TRBJ2-5
size: .
D: TRBD1
CDR3: CASGEGTEETQYF
DNA: TGTGCCAGCGGCGAAGGGACAGAAGAGACCCAGTACTTC

V: TRBV3-1/TRBV3-2
J: TRBJ2-4
size: .
D: TRBD1
CDR3: CASSTPGTGIRNIQYF
DNA: TGTGCCAGCAGCACCCCCGGGACAGGGATCAGGAACATTCAGTACTTC

V: TRBV12-3/TRBV12-4
J: TRBJ2-1
size: .
D: .
CDR3: CASSLVSSEQFF
DNA: TGTGCCAGCAGTTTAGTTTCTAGTGAGCAGTTCTTC

V: TRBV30
J: TRBJ2-1
size: .
D: .
CDR3: CAWRADNRGSHEFF
DNA: TGTGCCTGGAGGGCGGATAATCGGGGTTCTCACGAGTTCTTC

V: TRBV28
J: TRBJ1-1
size: .
D: TRBD1
CDR3: CASSFLRQGAGNTEAFF
DNA: TGTGCCAGCAGTTTCCTACGACAGGGGGCGGGGAATACTGAAGCTTTCTTT

V: TRBV28
J: TRBJ1-2
size: .
D: TRBD1
CDR3: CATVTGGFGYTF
DNA: TGTGCCACCGTGACAGGGGGCTTTGGCTACACCTTC

V: TRBV28
J: TRBJ1-2
size: .
D: .
CDR3: CASHSGINYGYTF
DNA: TGTGCCAGCCACTCAGGGATTAACTATGGCTACACCTTC

V: TRBV3-1/TRBV3-2
J: TRBJ1-2
size: .
D: .
CDR3: CASSQGRDYGYTF
DNA: TGTGCCAGCAGCCAAGGCCGGGACTATGGCTACACCTTC

V: TRBV7-7
J: TRBJ2-5
size: .
D: .
CDR3: CASSYLPGAQGVGETQYF
DNA: TGTGCTAGCAGCTACCTGCCAGGGGCGCAGGGAGTCGGGGAGACCCAGTACTTC

V: TRBV13
J: TRBJ1-2
size: few
D: TRBD1
CDR3: CASSLQGAAYGYTF
DNA: TGTGCCAGCAGTCTACAGGGGGCTGCCTATGGCTACACCTTC

V: TRBV2
J: TRBJ1-5
size: few
D: .
CDR3: CASSRIAGAYRPQHF
DNA: TGTGCCAGCAGCCGAATAGCGGGGGCGTACCGGCCCCAGCATTTT

V: TRBV28
J: TRBJ1-4
size: few
D: .
CDR3: CASSTPGPRDNEKLFF
DNA: TGTGCCAGCAGTACCCCTGGGCCCCGGGATAATGAAAAACTGTTTTTT